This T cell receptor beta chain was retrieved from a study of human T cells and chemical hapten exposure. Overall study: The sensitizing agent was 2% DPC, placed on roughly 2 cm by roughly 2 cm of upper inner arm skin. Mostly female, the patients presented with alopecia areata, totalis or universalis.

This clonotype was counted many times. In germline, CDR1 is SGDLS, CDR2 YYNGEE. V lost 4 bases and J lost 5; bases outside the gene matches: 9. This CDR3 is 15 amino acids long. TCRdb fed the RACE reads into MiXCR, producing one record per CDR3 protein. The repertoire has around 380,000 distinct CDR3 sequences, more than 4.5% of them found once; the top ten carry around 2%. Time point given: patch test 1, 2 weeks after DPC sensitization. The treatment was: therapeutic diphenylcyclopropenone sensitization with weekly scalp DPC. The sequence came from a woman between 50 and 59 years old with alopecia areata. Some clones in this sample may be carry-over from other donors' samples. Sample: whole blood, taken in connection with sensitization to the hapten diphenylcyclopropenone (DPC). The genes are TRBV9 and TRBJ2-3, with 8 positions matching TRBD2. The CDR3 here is CASSSGLVAGDTQYF. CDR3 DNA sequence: TGTGCCAGCAGCTCGGGACTAGTGGCGGGAGATACGCAGTATTTT.